Given below is one TCR beta chain in context. The CDR3 extends over 16 amino acids. The trim removed 0 bases at V and 3 bases at J, leaving 6 bases unmatched. The germline V gene encodes CDR1 DFQATT and CDR2 SNEGSKA (reference sequence). The data derive from a study of response to subunit inactivated influenza vaccine. One entry per CDR3 protein, called by TCRdb with MiXCR from the RT-PCR reads. Of 630,000 or so distinct CDR3 sequences in the sample, 15% to 19% were seen once. The TCR comes from a man over 45 who received an inactivated influenza vaccine. The material was PBMCs from blood, obtained roughly 12 days after vaccination. The chain is built from TRBV20-1 and TRBJ2-1; 9 bases map to TRBD2. This CDR3 reads CSARDPAGGVYNEQFF. The CDR3 DNA reads TGCAGTGCTAGAGATCCTGCGGGAGGGGTCTACAATGAGCAGTTCTTC.